Shown below are 24 T cell receptor beta chains from a single sample sequenced in a study of blood T cell repertoires in COVID-19. Assay used: immunoSEQ multiplex PCR; TCRdb lists only in-frame clones, some missing. This table has over 200,000 clones, 75% to 90% appearing once. Sequenced material: peripheral blood. These receptors were obtained from a man in his 60s who had recovered from COVID-19.

The chain has TRBV3-1 (or the pseudogene TRBV3-2) and TRBJ2-7, with 10 bases aligning to TRBD2. The CDR3 covers 16 residues. The junction had 8 bases not matched to a gene; V was cut back by 3 bases and J by 3 bases. Germline V lookup: CDR1 LGHDT, CDR2 YNNKEL (reference sequence). CDR3 sequence reads: CASSQGQERGGYEQYF. CDR3 DNA sequence: TGTGCCAGCAGCCAGGGACAAGAGCGGGGGGGCTACGAGCAGTACTTC.

This clone was seen a handful of times. This rearrangement joins TRBV7-2 to TRBJ2-7; D gene ambiguous. The CDR3 spans 13 residues. Trimming removed 0 bases at V and 3 bases at J, with 6 bases between. Germline V gene sequence: CDR1 SGHTA, CDR2 FQGNSA. The CDR3 is CASSLALLYEQYF. The CDR3 DNA reads as TGTGCCAGCAGCTTAGCACTACTCTACGAGCAGTACTTC.

The chain recombines TRBV2 with TRBJ2-3; possible D gene TRBD1, 6 bases. Germline V lookup: CDR1 SNHLY, CDR2 FYNNEI. This CDR3 is built from 13 residues. Trimming removed 6 bases from V and 2 bases from J, with 9 bases in between. CDR3 sequence: CASRTGYTDTQYF. Written as DNA, the CDR3 is TGTGCCAGCAGGACAGGATACACAGATACGCAGTATTTT.

J is TRBJ2-3 and V is TRBV28, with a possible D match to TRBD2 (5 bases). This CDR3 is 15 amino acids long. V shed 5 bases and J shed 2 bases, with 14 bases lying between them. CDR1 is MDHEN and CDR2 is SYDVKM in the germline V gene. The CDR3 here is CASSGFRGNTDTQYF. The CDR3 DNA sequence: TGTGCCAGCAGTGGATTTCGGGGAAACACAGATACGCAGTATTTT. The entire variable domain, with the rest obtained from reference TRBV28 and TRBJ2-3, is as follows: DVKVTQSSRYLVKRTGEKVFLECVQDMDHENMFWYRQDPGLGLRLIYFSYDVKMKEKGDIPEGYSVSREKKERFSLILESASTNQTSMYLCASSGFRGNTDTQYFGPGTRLTVL.

The chain links TRBV6-4 to TRBJ1-2; D is undetermined. Germline values: CDR1 MRHNA, CDR2 SNTAGT. CDR3 length: 12 amino acids. V gave up 8 bases and J gave up 5 bases, with 12 bases separating them. Here the CDR3 DNA reads TGTGCCAGCCCCCGGGATCATTATGGCTACACCTTC. This codes for CASPRDHYGYTF.

The J gene is TRBJ2-3, the V gene TRBV5-3, with 7 bases identical to TRBD1. TRBV5-3 is placed among ORFs of uncertain function. V was clipped by 4 bases and J by 2 bases; unmatched bases: 10. This CDR3 spans 16 amino acids. This CDR3 reads CARSLYDRVITDTQYF. Written as DNA, the CDR3 is TGTGCCAGAAGCCTATACGACAGGGTAATCACAGATACGCAGTATTTT.

The chain couples TRBV28 to TRBJ2-6; D remains unclear. Per germline, CDR1 MDHEN and CDR2 SYDVKM. The CDR3 contains 15 residues. V shed 7 bases and J shed 1 base, with 11 bases lying between them. Here the CDR3 reads CASTWSQSGANVLTF. DNA of the CDR3: TGTGCCAGCACCTGGAGTCAGTCTGGGGCCAACGTCCTGACTTTC.

The chain has TRBV18 and TRBJ1-1; D remains unclear. V gave up 3 bases and J gave up 4 bases, with 9 bases separating them. The CDR3 extends over 13 amino acids. The germline gives CDR1 KGHSH, CDR2 LQKENI. The CDR3 loop is CASSPYRVTEAFF. The CDR3 DNA follows: TGTGCCAGCTCACCCTATCGAGTCACTGAAGCTTTCTTT. Full variable domain (outside the CDR3, taken from reference TRBV18 and TRBJ1-1): NAGVMQNPRHLVRRRGQEARLRCSPMKGHSHVYWYRQLPEEGLKFMVYLQKENIIDESGMPKERFSAEFPKEGPSILRIQQVVRGDSAAYFCASSPYRVTEAFFGQGTRLTVV.

The chain couples TRBV20-1 to TRBJ2-5; 7 nucleotides match TRBD2. The CDR3 has 11 residues. Per the germline V gene, CDR1 is DFQATT and CDR2 is SNEGSKA (reference sequence). The J segment lost 6 bases and the V segment lost 7 bases, leaving 5 bases of the junction unmatched. CDR3 coding DNA: TGCAGTGGGGAGCGGGACCAGACCCAGTACTTC. Translation gives CSGERDQTQYF.

The chain employs TRBV9 and TRBJ2-5, with a possible D match to TRBD2 (5 bases). Deletions cut 0 bases from V and 5 bases from J, with 8 bases between. This CDR3 has 13 amino acids. Germline-derived CDR1 and CDR2 are SGDLS and YYNGEE. CDR3 amino acids: CASSVGVAETQYF. The CDR3 region has the DNA TGTGCCAGCAGCGTAGGGGTAGCGGAGACCCAGTACTTC.

V and J are TRBV7-3 and TRBJ2-3, with TRBD1 matching over 7 bases. V was clipped by 3 bases and J by 1 base; unmatched bases: 4. Germline assignment: CDR1 SGHTA and CDR2 FQGTGA. The CDR3 loop spans 15 amino acids. Here the CDR3 reads CASSLNRGGTDTQYF. The CDR3 nucleotides read TGTGCCAGCAGCTTGAACAGGGGTGGCACAGATACGCAGTATTTT. Supplemented by reference TRBV7-3 and TRBJ2-3, the full variable domain reads GAGVSQTPSNKVTEKGKYVELRCDPISGHTALYWYRQSLGQGPEFLIYFQGTGAADDSGLPNDRFFAVRPEGSVSTLKIQRTERGDSAVYLCASSLNRGGTDTQYFGPGTRLTVL.

The V gene is TRBV2, the J gene TRBJ2-1; possibly TRBD1 for D (5 bases). CDR3 length: 11 amino acids. Trimming stripped 3 bases from V and 13 bases from J, with 10 bases between. The germline V gene encodes CDR1 SNHLY and CDR2 FYNNEI. CDR3 nucleotide sequence: TGTGCCAGCAGTGAGGGGCCCCTTCAGTTCTTC. As protein: CASSEGPLQFF. The complete variable domain, with remaining parts taken from reference TRBV2 and TRBJ2-1, reads EPEVTQTPSHQVTQMGQEVILRCVPISNHLYFYWYRQILGQKVEFLVSFYNNEISEKSEIFDDQFSVERPDGSNFTLKIRSTKLEDSAMYFCASSEGPLQFFGPGTRLTVL.

This clone was detected a few times. This sequence joins TRBV6-5 and TRBJ1-4; D unclear. The V and J ends lost 0 bases and 10 bases respectively, with 3 bases between them. CDR1 is MNHEY and CDR2 is SVGAGI in the germline V gene. The CDR3 covers 11 residues. The CDR3 bases are TGTGCCAGCAGTTACTCCGGAAAACTGTTTTTT. This sequence encodes CASSYSGKLFF.

The chain joins TRBV5-1 to TRBJ2-5; 8 bases agree with TRBD2. Germline values: CDR1 SGHRS, CDR2 YFSETQ. The CDR3 runs to 15 residues. Trimming cost V 4 bases and J 5 bases; bases outside gene matches: 10. CDR3 bases: TGCGCCAGCAGCCCGGGGAGCGGGGGCTCTGAGACCCAGTACTTC. Encoded protein: CASSPGSGGSETQYF.

The rearrangement uses TRBV20-1 and TRBJ2-1, with no clear D. Germline assignment: CDR1 DFQATT and CDR2 SNEGSKA (reference sequence). The CDR3 is 11 residues long. Trimming shortened V by 1 base and J by 8 bases, and 6 bases separated the two germline ends. The CDR3 region is CSARAMYEQFF. CDR3 in DNA: TGCAGTGCTAGAGCCATGTATGAGCAGTTCTTC.

In its sample, this clone was seen once. The chain couples TRBV2 to TRBJ2-7; 7 bases align to TRBD1. The CDR3 consists of 13 residues. Per the germline V gene, CDR1 is SNHLY and CDR2 is FYNNEI. The junction had 0 bases not matched to a gene; V was cut back by 2 bases and J by 2 bases. The CDR3 DNA sequence: TGTGCCAGCAGTGAACAGGGGGCCTACGAGCAGTACTTC. It encodes CASSEQGAYEQYF.

This CDR3 reads CASTSGNEQYF. The CDR3 nucleotides are TGCGCCAGCACTAGCGGGAACGAGCAGTACTTC. The gene calls are TRBV5-1 and TRBJ2-7; TRBD2 aligns across 9 bases. The length of the CDR3 is 11 residues. The ends lost 6 bases at V and 5 bases at J; junction bases unmatched: 0. Per the germline V gene, CDR1 is SGHRS and CDR2 is YFSETQ.

This chain uses TRBV5-4 with TRBJ2-2, with TRBD1 matching over 7 bases. The CDR3 runs 17 residues. V lost 4 bases to trimming and J lost 1 base; unmatched junction nucleotides: 10. Germline assignment: CDR1 SGHNT and CDR2 YYREEE (reference sequence). In nucleotides, the CDR3 is TGTGCCAGCAGCCCCCCAAAAACAGGGGAGAACACCGGGGAGCTGTTTTTT. Residues: CASSPPKTGENTGELFF.

This chain links TRBV18 with TRBJ2-1, with a tentative D call TRBD2 (5 bases). The CDR3 runs to 12 residues. The germline gives CDR1 KGHSH, CDR2 LQKENI. The V end was cut by 6 bases, the J end by 8 bases, with 11 bases between. The chain's CDR3 is CASSQLGDEQFF. The CDR3 region has the DNA TGTGCCAGCTCCCAACTAGGCGATGAGCAGTTCTTC.

V usage is TRBV18 and J usage is TRBJ2-7; 7 bases agree with TRBD2. CDR3 length: 14 residues. V shed 3 bases, J shed 4 bases, and the junction held 6 bases outside the gene matches. The germline gives CDR1 KGHSH, CDR2 LQKENI. DNA for the CDR3: TGTGCCAGCTCACCCAGGGAGGGCCTATACGAGCAGTACTTC. Translation: CASSPREGLYEQYF.

The CDR3 sequence: CASSLGRSGRASEQYF. The DNA of the CDR3 is TGTGCCAGCAGCTTAGGGAGGAGCGGGAGGGCCTCCGAGCAGTACTTC. J is TRBJ2-7 and V is TRBV7-2; 10 bases are shared with TRBD2. With 1 base clipped from V and 6 bases from J, the junction kept 9 bases outside the gene matches. The CDR3 consists of 16 residues. From germline, CDR1 is SGHTA and CDR2 FQGNSA.

The rearrangement links TRBV7-2 to TRBJ2-3, with 7 positions matching TRBD2. Germline assignment: CDR1 SGHTA and CDR2 FQGNSA. Unmatched junction bases numbered 12, after V lost 5 bases and J lost 4 bases. This CDR3 is 16 amino acids long. Here the CDR3 DNA reads TGTGCCAGCAGCCTCATAGGTGCGGGAGTCGCAGATACGCAGTATTTT. Translating gives CASSLIGAGVADTQYF.

The chain recombines TRBV7-2 with TRBJ1-5; 9 bases align to TRBD1. Trimming removed 5 bases from V and 3 bases from J; junction bases left unmatched: 8. The germline V gene has CDR1 SGHTA and CDR2 FQGNSA. The CDR3 sequence is 16 residues long. CDR3 bases: TGTGCCAGCAGCACGACCGGGACAGGGCTCAATCAGCCCCAGCATTTT. It is translated as CASSTTGTGLNQPQHF.

V gene TRBV12-5 combines with J gene TRBJ2-5; 9 bases align to TRBD2. CDR1 is LGHNT and CDR2 is FRNRAP in the germline V gene. This CDR3 contains 13 residues. Losses at the gene ends were 1 base for V and 6 bases for J; bases not matched to a gene: 0. The CDR3 bases are TGTGCTAGTGGTTTGGCTAGCGGGAAGACCCAGTACTTC. It yields the protein CASGLASGKTQYF.